This TCR beta chain was identified in a study of response to subunit inactivated influenza vaccine. Whole-study results and caveats: T cells newly recruited by each seasonal influenza vaccination are few, the authors suggested.

The germline V gene encodes CDR1 SGHRS and CDR2 YFSETQ. V was pared by 3 bases and J by 5 bases, with 14 bases between. This CDR3 has 14 residues. Note on this clonotype: What it binds is unknown.

TCRdb passed the RT-PCR reads through MiXCR, listing each CDR3 protein once. This sample has 530,000 or so distinct CDR3 sequences, with about 25% found just once. This clonotype was sampled from a middle-aged man who received an inactivated influenza vaccine. Sequencing was performed on CD4+ T cells sorted from PBMCs, taken more than 4 days after vaccination. J is TRBJ2-5 and V is TRBV5-1; D gene uncertain. The CDR3 nucleotides read TGCGCCAGCAGCTCCGACCATTCAGGCGAGACCCAGTACTTC. Translating gives CASSSDHSGETQYF.